This TCR beta chain was recovered during a study of T cell repertoires and HLA-DP antigens. Concerning this clone itself: The antigen remains unidentified.

Profiled with immunoSEQ multiplex PCR; TCRdb holds only in-frame clones, not every one. The sample lists around 70,000 clones; about 80% were seen once. This sequence was found in a man between 60 and 70 years old in good health and CMV-seronegative. Sequences were obtained from CD4+ T cells from PBMCs.

Here the CDR3 reads CAWRFSGVLEQYF. CDR3 DNA sequence: TGTGCCTGGCGTTTCTCCGGGGTTTTGGAGCAGTACTTC. V usage is TRBV30 and J usage is TRBJ2-7, with D tentatively TRBD2 (5 bases). The CDR3 has 13 residues. Looked up from germline, CDR1 is GTSNPN and CDR2 is SVGIG (reference sequence). Trimming stripped 5 bases from V and 7 bases from J, with 18 bases between.